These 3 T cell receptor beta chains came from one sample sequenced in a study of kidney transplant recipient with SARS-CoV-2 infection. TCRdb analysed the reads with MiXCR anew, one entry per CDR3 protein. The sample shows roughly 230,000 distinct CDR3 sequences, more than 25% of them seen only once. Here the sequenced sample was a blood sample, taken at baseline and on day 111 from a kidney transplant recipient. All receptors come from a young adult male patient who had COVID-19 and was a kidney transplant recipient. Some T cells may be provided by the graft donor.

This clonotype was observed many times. The CDR3 spells CASSRVAPYGKTYGYTF. The CDR3 region has the DNA TGTGCCAGCAGTAGAGTAGCGCCTTACGGAAAGACCTATGGCTACACCTTC. The chain links TRBV6-9 to TRBJ1-2; D call uncertain. Germline V gene lookup returns CDR1 MNHGY and CDR2 SVAAGI. Trimming pared 5 bases from V and 4 bases from J, leaving 23 bases between. The CDR3 is 17 amino acids.

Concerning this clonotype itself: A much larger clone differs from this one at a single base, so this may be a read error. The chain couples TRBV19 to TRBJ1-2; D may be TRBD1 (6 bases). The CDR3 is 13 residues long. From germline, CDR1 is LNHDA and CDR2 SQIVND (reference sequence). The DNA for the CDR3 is TGTGCCGGTAGGGCAGGGGAGAACTATGGCTACACCTTC. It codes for CAGRAGENYGYTF.

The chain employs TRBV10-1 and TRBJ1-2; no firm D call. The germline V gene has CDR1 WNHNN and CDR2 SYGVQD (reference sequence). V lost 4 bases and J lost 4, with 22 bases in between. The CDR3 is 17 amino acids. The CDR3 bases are TGCGCCAGCAGTGTAGATAAAAGATCGCGAAAGACCTATGGCTACACCTTC. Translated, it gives CASSVDKRSRKTYGYTF.